The 19 T cell receptor beta chains below were found in one sample sequenced in a study of PD-1 blockade in mismatch repair-deficient tumors. Data came from immunoSEQ multiplex PCR; TCRdb stores just in-frame clones and leaves some out. The table lists around 10,000 clones, 75% to 90% of them singletons. Sequencing was performed on PBMCs, taken 46 to 49 weeks after starting pembrolizumab. The source of these receptors is an adult with mismatch repair-deficient cancer.

The chain links TRBV29-1 to TRBJ1-2; 10 bases align to TRBD1. Germline lookup yields CDR1 SQVTM and CDR2 ANQGSEA. After removal of 7 bases from V and 1 base from J, the junction contained 3 bases not matched to a gene. The CDR3 sequence is 13 residues long. CDR3 sequence reads: CSGGTGDNYGYTF. The CDR3 DNA reads as TGCAGCGGTGGGACAGGGGATAACTATGGCTACACCTTC. The full variable domain, completed using reference TRBV29-1 and TRBJ1-2, is SAVISQKPSRDICQRGTSLTIQCQVDSQVTMMFWYRQQPGQSLTLIATANQGSEATYESGFVIDKFPISRPNLTFSTLTVSNMSPEDSSIYLCSGGTGDNYGYTFGSGTRLTVV.

This clone was seen only once. CDR3 in DNA: TGTGCCAGTAGCCTGTCAGGTGATGAAAAACTGTTTTTT. Encoded protein: CASSLSGDEKLFF. The V gene is TRBV19, the J gene TRBJ1-4; D is undetermined. Germline V gene sequence: CDR1 LNHDA, CDR2 SQIVND (reference sequence). V was shortened by 6 bases and J by 6 bases, with 11 bases between the two germline ends. The length of the CDR3 is 13 residues.

V and J are TRBV2 and TRBJ2-7; D might be TRBD2 (6 bases). Germline CDR1 reads SNHLY; CDR2 reads FYNNEI. The V end was cut by 6 bases, the J end by 2 bases, with 11 bases between. There are 13 residues in the CDR3. The DNA for the CDR3 is TGTGCCAGCAGGGAGGGACTGGCCTACGAGCAGTACTTC. Residues: CASREGLAYEQYF.

The chain recombines TRBV9 with TRBJ1-1; D gene ambiguous. The CDR3 loop spans 16 amino acids. Germline V gene lookup returns CDR1 SGDLS and CDR2 YYNGEE. V shed 3 bases and J shed 1 base, with 16 bases lying between them. The CDR3 coding sequence is TGTGCCAGCAGCGCCACTCCCGGGTTGGGGAACACTGAAGCTTTCTTT. It translates to CASSATPGLGNTEAFF.

This chain joins TRBV4-1 and TRBJ2-6; TRBD1 aligns across 9 bases. V trimming: 1 base; J trimming: 1 base; junction bases outside the gene matches: 5. CDR3 length: 18 residues. CDR1 and CDR2 from the germline V gene are MGHRA and YSYEKL. CDR3 DNA: TGCGCCAGCAGCCAAGCAGCCGGGACAGGGTCTGGGGCCAACGTCCTGACTTTC. Protein: CASSQAAGTGSGANVLTF.

The chain uses TRBV16 and TRBJ2-1, with 8 bases fitting TRBD1. The V gene end was trimmed by 4 bases and the J gene end by 6 bases; junction bases not matched to a gene: 11. The germline CDR1 and CDR2 sequences are KGHSY and FQNENV. The CDR3 extends over 16 amino acids. The CDR3 loop reads CASSRTRDRPLNEQFF. The CDR3 DNA follows: TGTGCCAGCAGCCGAACTCGGGACAGGCCCCTCAATGAGCAGTTCTTC.

The gene calls are TRBV7-9 and TRBJ2-1, with 13 bases aligning to TRBD2. Germline CDR1 is SEHNR and CDR2 is FQNEAQ (reference sequence). V was clipped by 5 bases and J by 10 bases; unmatched bases: 5. The CDR3 contains 14 residues. CDR3 nucleotide sequence: TGTGCCAGCAGCAGACTAGCGGGAGGACACGAGCAGTTCTTC. Translating gives CASSRLAGGHEQFF. The full variable domain, rest sourced from reference TRBV7-9 and TRBJ2-1, is DTGVSQNPRHKITKRGQNVTFRCDPISEHNRLYWYRQTLGQGPEFLTYFQNEAQLEKSRLLSDRFSAERPKGSFSTLEIQRTEQGDSAMYLCASSRLAGGHEQFFGPGTRLTVL.

This rearrangement joins TRBV27 to TRBJ2-5; 8 bases align to TRBD2. Per the germline V gene, CDR1 is MNHEY and CDR2 is SMNVEV (reference sequence). V dropped 4 bases and J dropped 4; count of bases not matched to a gene: 11. The CDR3 loop spans 16 amino acids. The CDR3 loop reads CASSSPPGLARETQYF. CDR3 coding DNA: TGTGCCAGCAGTTCCCCCCCCGGACTAGCTAGAGAGACCCAGTACTTC.

This chain joins TRBV18 and TRBJ1-2; perhaps TRBD1 as D (5 bases). V was shortened by 3 bases and J by 0 bases, with 14 bases between the two germline ends. The CDR3 extends over 16 amino acids. Germline assignment: CDR1 KGHSH and CDR2 LQKENI. Written as DNA, the CDR3 is TGTGCCAGCTCACCCAACAGACAGCCACCTAACTATGGCTACACCTTC. It yields the protein CASSPNRQPPNYGYTF.

V and J are TRBV5-6 and TRBJ2-3, with a possible D match to TRBD2 (6 bases). The V end was cut by 4 bases, the J end by 3 bases, with 12 bases between. CDR3 length: 14 amino acids. Germline assignment: CDR1 SGHDT and CDR2 YYEEEE. DNA for the CDR3: TGTGCCAGCAGCCGGGCGGGGACGACAGATACGCAGTATTTT. It yields the protein CASSRAGTTDTQYF.

The sample holds one count of this clone. The V and J genes are TRBV19 and TRBJ1-2, with a weak D call TRBD1 (6 bases). Germline V gives CDR1 LNHDA, CDR2 SQIVND (reference sequence). The CDR3 sequence is 14 residues long. Trimming shortened V by 8 bases and J by 1 base, and 14 bases separated the two germline ends. CDR3 amino acids: CASREQGSNYGYTF. The CDR3 region has the DNA TGTGCCAGTCGGGAACAGGGAAGTAACTATGGCTACACCTTC.

The chain carries TRBV7-9 and TRBJ2-3; 8 positions agree with TRBD1. This CDR3 is 14 amino acids long. The J segment lost 1 base and the V segment lost 3 bases, leaving 0 bases of the junction unmatched. Germline V gives CDR1 SEHNR, CDR2 FQNEAQ (reference sequence). This CDR3 is CASSLTGGTDTQYF. CDR3 bases: TGTGCCAGCAGCTTGACAGGGGGCACAGATACGCAGTATTTT. The whole variable domain, remainder taken from reference TRBV7-9 and TRBJ2-3, is DTGVSQNPRHKITKRGQNVTFRCDPISEHNRLYWYRQTLGQGPEFLTYFQNEAQLEKSRLLSDRFSAERPKGSFSTLEIQRTEQGDSAMYLCASSLTGGTDTQYFGPGTRLTVL.

The chain has TRBV9 and TRBJ2-3; 8 bases align to TRBD1. J was trimmed by 2 bases and V by 0 bases; bases with no gene match: 5. The CDR3 is 16 amino acids. Germline V gene sequence: CDR1 SGDLS, CDR2 YYNGEE. The CDR3 protein is CASSVGGGQVTDTQYF. For the CDR3, the DNA is TGTGCCAGCAGCGTAGGTGGGGGACAGGTCACAGATACGCAGTATTTT.

The rearrangement links TRBV5-1 to TRBJ1-4, with 8 positions matching TRBD1. Germline CDR1 SGHRS, CDR2 YFSETQ. V was pared by 5 bases and J by 2 bases, with 8 bases of the junction left unmatched. This CDR3 region has 16 residues. The CDR3 region has the DNA TGCGCCAGCAGGCCAGGGGGCGCGATGACTAATGAAAAACTGTTTTTT. Translating gives CASRPGGAMTNEKLFF.

The chain links TRBV2 to TRBJ2-7, with 7 positions matching TRBD1. Germline V gives CDR1 SNHLY, CDR2 FYNNEI. The CDR3 extends over 13 amino acids. J was trimmed by 2 bases and V by 2 bases; bases with no gene match: 0. The chain's CDR3 is CASSEQGAYEQYF. CDR3 DNA: TGTGCCAGCAGTGAACAGGGGGCCTACGAGCAGTACTTC. Full variable domain (remainder filled in from reference TRBV2 and TRBJ2-7): EPEVTQTPSHQVTQMGQEVILRCVPISNHLYFYWYRQILGQKVEFLVSFYNNEISEKSEIFDDQFSVERPDGSNFTLKIRSTKLEDSAMYFCASSEQGAYEQYFGPGTRLTVT.

The chain joins TRBV7-8 to TRBJ2-5; possibly TRBD1 for D (6 bases). CDR1 and CDR2 (germline): SGHVS, FQNEAQ. The V gene lost 1 base and the J gene lost 2 bases, with 11 bases spanning the gap. The CDR3 has 15 residues. CDR3 residues: CASSLEAGVQETQYF. DNA for the CDR3: TGTGCCAGCAGCTTAGAAGCAGGGGTGCAAGAGACCCAGTACTTC.

V is TRBV27 and J is TRBJ1-6; no firm D call. With 5 bases removed from V and 4 bases from J, the gap between germline ends came to 6 bases. The CDR3 contains 13 residues. CDR1 MNHEY and CDR2 SMNVEV come from the germline V gene (reference sequence). Here the CDR3 DNA reads TGTGCCAGCAGTCCACAGTATAATTCACCCCTCCACTTT. It specifies CASSPQYNSPLHF.

The chain uses TRBV27 and TRBJ2-7, with TRBD1 identical over 8 bases. With 7 bases clipped from V and 6 bases from J, the junction kept 14 bases outside the gene matches. The CDR3 has 15 residues. Germline V gene lookup returns CDR1 MNHEY and CDR2 SMNVEV (reference sequence). CDR3 residues: CASNSGTGLWGEQYF. CDR3 in DNA: TGTGCCAGCAACTCCGGGACAGGTCTATGGGGCGAGCAGTACTTC.

V and J are TRBV9 and TRBJ2-1; unclear D gene. Germline loops: CDR1 SGDLS, CDR2 YYNGEE. V lost 4 bases and J 4 bases, leaving 9 bases between the germline ends. This CDR3 spans 13 amino acids. CDR3 protein: CASSSRRYNEQFF. CDR3 sequence (DNA): TGTGCCAGCAGCTCCCGTCGGTACAATGAGCAGTTCTTC.